This T cell receptor (beta chain) was identified in a study of T cells in Graves' hyperthyroidism and ophthalmopathy. This clonotype was observed at least ten times. Antigen unknown. Whole-study findings and limits: Most clonotypes expanded in thyroid above 0.001 were likewise present in blood.

The investigators amplified TCR beta CDR3 regions from RNA transcripts. In the first-round RT-PCR of the TCR CDR3, the HTBI primer set was used. A single record per CDR3 protein comes from TCRdb applying MiXCR to the multiplex PCR reads. The sample shows fewer than 450,000 distinct CDR3 sequences, 17% of them seen only once. From germline, CDR1 is SQVTM and CDR2 ANQGSEA. Trimming took 6 bases from V and 5 from J, leaving 16 bases between them. CDR3 length equals 13 residues. The chain combines TRBV29-1 with TRBJ2-5; a possible D gene is TRBD1 (5 bases). Material for sequencing was blood. This receptor was taken from a woman aged 25-40 years with Graves' hyperthyroidism that later progressed to Graves' ophthalmopathy. CDR3 bases: TGCAGCGTCGCCTCCAGGGTTGAGGAGACCCAGTACTTC. It translates to CSVASRVEETQYF.